This T cell receptor (beta chain) was profiled in a study of Graves' ophthalmopathy and Graves' hyperthyroidism. In this sample, this clonotype turned up many times. RNA served as the template for amplifying TCR beta CDR3 regions. Second-round multiplex PCR came after first-round RT-PCR with HTBI primers. MiXCR, applied by TCRdb to the multiplex PCR reads, yields one record per CDR3 protein. The profile shows roughly 480,000 distinct CDR3 sequences, 13% to 15% of them singletons. The CDR3 is 14 residues long. Trimming stripped 2 bases from V and 6 bases from J, with 10 bases between. The V gene's germline CDR1 is MNHEY and CDR2 SVGAGI.

Sequencing was done on a sample of blood. The TCR sequence derives from a woman between 25 and 40 years old with Graves' ophthalmopathy. V gene TRBV6-5 combines with J gene TRBJ2-2; D is perhaps TRBD1 or TRBD2 (5 bases each). CDR3 region: CASSYGGTPGELFF. CDR3 DNA: TGTGCCAGCAGTTACGGGGGAACACCCGGGGAGCTGTTTTTT.